This TCR beta chain was recorded in a study of T-cell memory formation after mild COVID-19. Across the study: Largely, TCR clusters stayed within a single donor. General observations from the study: Confirmation was lacking for SARS-CoV-2 specificity of second-wave clones that peaked on day 37. Mainly CM and EM harbored the contracting CD4+ clones; mainly EMRA harbored the CD8+ ones.

A remark on this clonotype: Its antigen is currently unknown.

CDR1 is MNHNY, CDR2 SVGAGI, per germline (reference sequence). V lost 4 bases and J 3 bases, leaving 7 bases between the germline ends. The CDR3 is 12 residues long. Libraries for TCRalpha and TCRbeta carried sample barcodes and unique molecular identifiers via 5'RACE. TCRdb independently ran MiXCR on the 5' RACE reads; one entry per CDR3 protein. The data show around 140,000 distinct CDR3 sequences, under 25% seen once. This receptor was taken from an adult woman who had mild COVID-19 (a few samples of this study predate the infection). Cell type and time point are not known. This chain uses TRBV6-6 with TRBJ2-7; D uncertain. Material for sequencing was PBMCs or a T cell subset sorted from them (not recorded which). CDR3 in DNA: TGTGCCAGCAGTTCCGTATACTACGAGCAGTACTTC. Amino acids: CASSSVYYEQYF.